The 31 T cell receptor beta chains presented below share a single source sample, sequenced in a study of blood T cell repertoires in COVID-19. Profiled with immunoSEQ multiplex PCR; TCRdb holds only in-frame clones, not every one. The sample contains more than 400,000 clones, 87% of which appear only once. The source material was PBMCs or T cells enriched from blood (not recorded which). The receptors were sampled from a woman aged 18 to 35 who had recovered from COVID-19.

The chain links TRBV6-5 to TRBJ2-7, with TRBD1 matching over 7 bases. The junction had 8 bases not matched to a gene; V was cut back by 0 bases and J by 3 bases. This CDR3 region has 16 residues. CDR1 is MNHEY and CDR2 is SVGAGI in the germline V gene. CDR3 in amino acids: CASSYSTAGGFYEQYF. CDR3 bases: TGTGCCAGCAGTTACTCGACGGCAGGGGGTTTCTACGAGCAGTACTTC.

In nucleotides, the CDR3 is TGCGCCAGCAGCTCCGGACAGGGCTCAGATACGCAGTATTTT. This codes for CASSSGQGSDTQYF. V and J are TRBV5-1 and TRBJ2-3; 8 bases agree with TRBD1. CDR3 size: 14 residues. CDR1 SGHRS and CDR2 YFSETQ come from the germline V gene. The V segment lost 3 bases and the J segment 4 bases; nucleotides outside the gene matches: 4. Full variable domain (rest looked up from reference TRBV5-1 and TRBJ2-3): KAGVTQTPRYLIKTRGQQVTLSCSPISGHRSVSWYQQTPGQGLQFLFEYFSETQRNKGNFPGRFSGRQFSNSRSEMNVSTLELGDSALYLCASSSGQGSDTQYFGPGTRLTVL.

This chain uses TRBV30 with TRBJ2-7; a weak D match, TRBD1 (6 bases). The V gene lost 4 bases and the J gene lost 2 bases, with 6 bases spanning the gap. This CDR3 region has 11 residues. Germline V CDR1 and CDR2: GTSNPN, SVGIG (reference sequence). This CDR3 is CAWTGAYEQYF. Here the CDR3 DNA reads TGTGCCTGGACAGGGGCCTACGAGCAGTACTTC.

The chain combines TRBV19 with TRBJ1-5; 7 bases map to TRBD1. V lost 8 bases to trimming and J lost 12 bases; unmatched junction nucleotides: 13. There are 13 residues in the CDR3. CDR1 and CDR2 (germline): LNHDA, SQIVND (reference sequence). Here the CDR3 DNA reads TGTGCCAGTTCCGGGACAGCCCTATTAAACCAGCATTTT. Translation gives CASSGTALLNQHF.

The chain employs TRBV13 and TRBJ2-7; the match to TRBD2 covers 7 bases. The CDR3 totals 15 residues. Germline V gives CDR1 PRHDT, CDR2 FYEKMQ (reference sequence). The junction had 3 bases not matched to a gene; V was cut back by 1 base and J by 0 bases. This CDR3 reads CASSLEGGSSYEQYF. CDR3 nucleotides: TGTGCCAGCAGCTTAGAGGGAGGGAGCTCCTACGAGCAGTACTTC.

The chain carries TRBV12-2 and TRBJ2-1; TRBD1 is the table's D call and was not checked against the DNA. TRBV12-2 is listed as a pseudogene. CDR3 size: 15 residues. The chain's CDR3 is CASRSCRDRNNEQFF. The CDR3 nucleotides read TGTGCAAGTCGCTCTTGCCGGGACAGAAACAATGAGCAGTTCTTC.

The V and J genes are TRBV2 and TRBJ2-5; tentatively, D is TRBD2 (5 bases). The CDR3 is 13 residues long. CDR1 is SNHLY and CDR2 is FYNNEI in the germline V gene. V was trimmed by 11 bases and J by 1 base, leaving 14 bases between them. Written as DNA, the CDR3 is TGTGCCGTAGTGCTAGCAGCCCAAGAGACCCAGTACTTC. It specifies CAVVLAAQETQYF.

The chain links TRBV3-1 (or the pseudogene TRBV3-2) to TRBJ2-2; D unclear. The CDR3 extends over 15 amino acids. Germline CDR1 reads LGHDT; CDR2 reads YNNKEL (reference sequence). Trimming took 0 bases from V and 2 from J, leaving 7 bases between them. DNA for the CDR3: TGTGCCAGCAGCCAAGACGTAACTAACACCGGGGAGCTGTTTTTT. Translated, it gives CASSQDVTNTGELFF.

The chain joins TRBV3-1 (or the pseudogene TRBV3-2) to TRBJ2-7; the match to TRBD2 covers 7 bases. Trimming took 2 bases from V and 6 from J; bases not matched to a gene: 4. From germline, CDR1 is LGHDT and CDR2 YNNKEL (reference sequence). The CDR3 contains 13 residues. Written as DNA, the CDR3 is TGTGCCAGCAGCCAACGCCCGGGAGGCGAGCAGTACTTC. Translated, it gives CASSQRPGGEQYF.

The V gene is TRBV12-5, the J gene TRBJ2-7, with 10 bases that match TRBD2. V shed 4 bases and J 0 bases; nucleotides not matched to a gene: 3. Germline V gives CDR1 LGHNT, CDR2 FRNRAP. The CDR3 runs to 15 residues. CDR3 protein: CASGYSGGDSYEQYF. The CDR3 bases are TGTGCTAGTGGTTACAGCGGGGGGGACTCCTACGAGCAGTACTTC. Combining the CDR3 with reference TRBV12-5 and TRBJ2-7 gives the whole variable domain DARVTQTPRHKVTEMGQEVTMRCQPILGHNTVFWYRQTMMQGLELLAYFRNRAPLDDSGMPKDRFSAEMPDATLATLKIQPSEPRDSAVYFCASGYSGGDSYEQYFGPGTRLTVT.

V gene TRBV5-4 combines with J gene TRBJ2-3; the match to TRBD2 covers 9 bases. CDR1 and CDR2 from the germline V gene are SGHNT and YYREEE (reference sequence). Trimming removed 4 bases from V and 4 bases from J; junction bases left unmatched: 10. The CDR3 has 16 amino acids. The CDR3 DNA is TGTGCCAGCAGCCACGTCCCGGGACTAGCACCAGATACGCAGTATTTT. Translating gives CASSHVPGLAPDTQYF.

The CDR3 spells CASSLYRGMNTEAFF. The CDR3 DNA follows: TGTGCCAGCAGTTTATATCGAGGTATGAACACTGAAGCTTTCTTT. The chain has TRBV27 and TRBJ1-1; D is unresolved. The germline gives CDR1 MNHEY, CDR2 SMNVEV (reference sequence). The CDR3 is 15 amino acids. The V gene lost 1 base and the J gene lost 0 bases, with 9 bases spanning the gap.

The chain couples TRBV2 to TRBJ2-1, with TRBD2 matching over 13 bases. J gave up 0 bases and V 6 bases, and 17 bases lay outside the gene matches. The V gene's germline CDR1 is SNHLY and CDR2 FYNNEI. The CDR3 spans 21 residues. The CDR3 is CASSGDAETSGGLSSYNEQFF. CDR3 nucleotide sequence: TGTGCCAGCAGCGGGGACGCTGAGACTAGCGGGGGGCTCAGCTCCTACAATGAGCAGTTCTTC.

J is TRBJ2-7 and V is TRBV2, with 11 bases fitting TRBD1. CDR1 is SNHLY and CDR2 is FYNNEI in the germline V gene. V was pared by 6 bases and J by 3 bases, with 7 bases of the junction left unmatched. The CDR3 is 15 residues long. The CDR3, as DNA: TGTGCCAGCAGGGTCTGGGGACAGGGGGACTACGAGCAGTACTTC. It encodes CASRVWGQGDYEQYF. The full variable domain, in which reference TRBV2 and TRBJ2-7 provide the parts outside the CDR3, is EPEVTQTPSHQVTQMGQEVILRCVPISNHLYFYWYRQILGQKVEFLVSFYNNEISEKSEIFDDQFSVERPDGSNFTLKIRSTKLEDSAMYFCASRVWGQGDYEQYFGPGTRLTVT.

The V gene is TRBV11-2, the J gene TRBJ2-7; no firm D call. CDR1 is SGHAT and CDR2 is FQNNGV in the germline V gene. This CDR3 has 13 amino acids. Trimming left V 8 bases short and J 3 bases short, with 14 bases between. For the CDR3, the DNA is TGTGCCAGCTGTCTATATGTCGGCTACGAGCAGTACTTC. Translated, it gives CASCLYVGYEQYF.

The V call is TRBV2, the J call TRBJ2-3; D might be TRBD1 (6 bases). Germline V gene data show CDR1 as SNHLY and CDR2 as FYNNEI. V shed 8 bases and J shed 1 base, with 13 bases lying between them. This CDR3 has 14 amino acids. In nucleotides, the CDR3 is TGTGCCAGCCTATTTTGGACAGGCACAGATACGCAGTATTTT. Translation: CASLFWTGTDTQYF.

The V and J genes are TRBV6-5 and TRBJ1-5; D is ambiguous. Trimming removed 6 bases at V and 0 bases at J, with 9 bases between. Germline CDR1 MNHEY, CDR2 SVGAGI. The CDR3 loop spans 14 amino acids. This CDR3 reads CASSLIYSNQPQHF. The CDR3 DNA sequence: TGTGCCAGCAGCTTAATCTATAGCAATCAGCCCCAGCATTTT.

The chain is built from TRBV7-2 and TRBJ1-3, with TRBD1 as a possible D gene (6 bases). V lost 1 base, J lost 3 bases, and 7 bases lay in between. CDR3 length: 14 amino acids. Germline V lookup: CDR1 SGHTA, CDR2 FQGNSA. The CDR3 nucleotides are TGTGCCAGCAGCTTAGAACAGGGTGGAAACACCATATATTTT. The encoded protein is CASSLEQGGNTIYF.

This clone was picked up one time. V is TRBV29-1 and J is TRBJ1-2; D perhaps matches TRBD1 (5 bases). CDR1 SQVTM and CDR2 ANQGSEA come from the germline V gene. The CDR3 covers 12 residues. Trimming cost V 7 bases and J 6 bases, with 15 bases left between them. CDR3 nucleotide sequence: TGCAGCGCCGCCGGGGGGGAGGATGGCTACACCTTC. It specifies CSAAGGEDGYTF.

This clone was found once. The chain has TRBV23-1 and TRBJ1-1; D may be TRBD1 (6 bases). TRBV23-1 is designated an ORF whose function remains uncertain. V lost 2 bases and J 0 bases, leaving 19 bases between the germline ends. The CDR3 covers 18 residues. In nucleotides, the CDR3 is TGCGCCAGCAGTCAAAAATTCCCGGGACAACCGATGAACACTGAAGCTTTCTTT. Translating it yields CASSQKFPGQPMNTEAFF.

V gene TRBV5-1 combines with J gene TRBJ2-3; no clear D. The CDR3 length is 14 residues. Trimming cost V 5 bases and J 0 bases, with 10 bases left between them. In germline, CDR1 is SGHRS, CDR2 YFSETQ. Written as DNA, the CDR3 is TGCGCCAGCAGATATGAGGTTAGCACAGATACGCAGTATTTT. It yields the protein CASRYEVSTDTQYF.

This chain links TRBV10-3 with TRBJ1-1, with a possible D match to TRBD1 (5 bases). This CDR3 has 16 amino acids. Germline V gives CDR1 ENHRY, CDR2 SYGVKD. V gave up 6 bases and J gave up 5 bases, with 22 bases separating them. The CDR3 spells CAIRTNVAQGGTEAFF. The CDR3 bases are TGTGCCATCAGAACAAACGTGGCCCAGGGTGGAACTGAAGCTTTCTTT.

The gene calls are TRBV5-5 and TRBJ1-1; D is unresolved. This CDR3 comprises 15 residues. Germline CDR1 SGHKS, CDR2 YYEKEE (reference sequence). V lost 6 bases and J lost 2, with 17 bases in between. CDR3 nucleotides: TGTGCCAGCACCATGACCCGAGAGGAAAACACTGAAGCTTTCTTT. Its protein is CASTMTREENTEAFF.

CDR3: CASSLQGKGVNEQFF. CDR3 DNA: TGTGCCAGCAGTTTACAGGGGAAGGGTGTCAATGAGCAGTTCTTC. This chain uses TRBV27 with TRBJ2-1; perhaps TRBD1 as D (6 bases). The germline CDR1 and CDR2 sequences are MNHEY and SMNVEV (reference sequence). Trimming cost V 2 bases and J 6 bases, with 14 bases left between them. The CDR3 runs to 15 residues.

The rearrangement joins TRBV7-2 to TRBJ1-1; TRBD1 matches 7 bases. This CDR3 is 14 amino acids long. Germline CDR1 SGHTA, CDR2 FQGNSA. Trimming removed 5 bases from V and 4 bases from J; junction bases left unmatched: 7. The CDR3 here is CASSQQGYGTEAFF. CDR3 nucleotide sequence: TGTGCCAGCAGCCAACAGGGGTACGGCACTGAAGCTTTCTTT.

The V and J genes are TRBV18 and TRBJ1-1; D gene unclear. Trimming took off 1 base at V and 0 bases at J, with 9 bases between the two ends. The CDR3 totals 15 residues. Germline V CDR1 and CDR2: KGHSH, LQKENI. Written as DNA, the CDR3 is TGTGCCAGCTCACCACGGGCACATATGAACACTGAAGCTTTCTTT. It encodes CASSPRAHMNTEAFF.

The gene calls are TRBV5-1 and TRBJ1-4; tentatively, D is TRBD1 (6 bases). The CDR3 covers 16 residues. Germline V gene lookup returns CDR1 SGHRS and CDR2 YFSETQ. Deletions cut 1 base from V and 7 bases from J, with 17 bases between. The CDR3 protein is CASSLKVAGEGEKLFF. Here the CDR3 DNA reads TGCGCCAGCAGCTTGAAAGTAGCAGGGGAGGGTGAAAAACTGTTTTTT. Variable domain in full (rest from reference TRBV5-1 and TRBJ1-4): KAGVTQTPRYLIKTRGQQVTLSCSPISGHRSVSWYQQTPGQGLQFLFEYFSETQRNKGNFPGRFSGRQFSNSRSEMNVSTLELGDSALYLCASSLKVAGEGEKLFFGSGTQLSVL.

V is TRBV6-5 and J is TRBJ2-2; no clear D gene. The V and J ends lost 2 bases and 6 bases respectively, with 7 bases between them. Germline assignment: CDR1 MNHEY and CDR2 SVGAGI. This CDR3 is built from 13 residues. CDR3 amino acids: CASSYPRPGELFF. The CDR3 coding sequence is TGTGCCAGCAGTTACCCTAGACCCGGGGAGCTGTTTTTT.

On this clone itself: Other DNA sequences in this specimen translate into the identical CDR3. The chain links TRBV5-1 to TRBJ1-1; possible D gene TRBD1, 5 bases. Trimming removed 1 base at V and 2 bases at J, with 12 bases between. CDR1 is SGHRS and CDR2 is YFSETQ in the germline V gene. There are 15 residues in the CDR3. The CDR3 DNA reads TGCGCCAGCAGCTTGAGGCCCGGGGGTAACACTGAAGCTTTCTTT. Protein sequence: CASSLRPGGNTEAFF.

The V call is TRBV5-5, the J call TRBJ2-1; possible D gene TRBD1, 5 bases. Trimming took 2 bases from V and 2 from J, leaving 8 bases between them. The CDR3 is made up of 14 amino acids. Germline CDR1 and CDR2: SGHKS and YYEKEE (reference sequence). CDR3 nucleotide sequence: TGTGCCAGCAGCTTTCAGGGTGCCTACAATGAGCAGTTCTTC. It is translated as CASSFQGAYNEQFF. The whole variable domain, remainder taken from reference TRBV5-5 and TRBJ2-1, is DAGVTQSPTHLIKTRGQQVTLRCSPISGHKSVSWYQQVLGQGPQFIFQYYEKEERGRGNFPDRFSARQFPNYSSELNVNALLLGDSALYLCASSFQGAYNEQFFGPGTRLTVL.

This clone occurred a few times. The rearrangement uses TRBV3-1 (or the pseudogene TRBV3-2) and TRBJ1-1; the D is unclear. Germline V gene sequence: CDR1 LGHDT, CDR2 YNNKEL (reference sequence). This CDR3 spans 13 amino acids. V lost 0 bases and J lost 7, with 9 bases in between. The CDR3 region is CASSQDGLNEAFF. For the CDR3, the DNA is TGTGCCAGCAGCCAAGACGGACTCAATGAAGCTTTCTTT.